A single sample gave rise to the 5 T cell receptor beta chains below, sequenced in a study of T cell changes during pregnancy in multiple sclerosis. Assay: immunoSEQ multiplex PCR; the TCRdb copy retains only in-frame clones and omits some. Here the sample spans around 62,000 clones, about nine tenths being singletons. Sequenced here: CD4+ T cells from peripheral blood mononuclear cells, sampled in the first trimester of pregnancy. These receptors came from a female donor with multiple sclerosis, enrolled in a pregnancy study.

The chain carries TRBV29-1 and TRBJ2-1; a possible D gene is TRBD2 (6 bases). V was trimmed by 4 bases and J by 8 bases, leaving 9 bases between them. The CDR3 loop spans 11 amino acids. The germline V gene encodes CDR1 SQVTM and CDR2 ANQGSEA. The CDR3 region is CSVGREDEQFF. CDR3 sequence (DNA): TGCAGCGTTGGAAGGGAGGATGAGCAGTTCTTC.

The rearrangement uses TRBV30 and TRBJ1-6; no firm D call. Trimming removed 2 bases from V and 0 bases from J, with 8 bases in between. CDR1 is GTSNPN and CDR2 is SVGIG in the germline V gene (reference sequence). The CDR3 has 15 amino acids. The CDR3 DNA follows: TGTGCCTGGAGTAAAAGGAGCTCCTATAATTCACCCCTCCACTTT. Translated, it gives CAWSKRSSYNSPLHF.

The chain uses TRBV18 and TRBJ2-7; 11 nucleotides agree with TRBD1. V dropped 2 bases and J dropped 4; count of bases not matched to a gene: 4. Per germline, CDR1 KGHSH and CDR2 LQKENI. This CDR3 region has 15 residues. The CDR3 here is CASSPGQGAGYEQYF. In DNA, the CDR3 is TGTGCCAGCTCACCAGGACAGGGGGCAGGGTACGAGCAGTACTTC.

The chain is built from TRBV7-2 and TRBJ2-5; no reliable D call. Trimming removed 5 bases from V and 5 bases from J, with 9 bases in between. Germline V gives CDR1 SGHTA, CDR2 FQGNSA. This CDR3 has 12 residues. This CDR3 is CASSRNGETQYF. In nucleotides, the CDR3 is TGTGCCAGCAGCCGCAACGGGGAGACCCAGTACTTC.

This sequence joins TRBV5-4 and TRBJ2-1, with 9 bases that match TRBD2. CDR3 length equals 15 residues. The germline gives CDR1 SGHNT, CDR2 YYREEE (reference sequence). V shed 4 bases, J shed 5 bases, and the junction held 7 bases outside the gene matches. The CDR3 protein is CASSGRGGQNNEQFF. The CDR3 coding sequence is TGTGCCAGCAGCGGGCGGGGGGGCCAGAACAATGAGCAGTTCTTC.